Listed here is a single T cell receptor (beta chain). Its antigen is unidentified. The PCR was carried out with 60 Vbeta primers and 13 Jbeta primers. The assay was immunoSEQ multiplex PCR, and TCRdb's table has in-frame clones only and misses some. This table has around 170,000 clones, 65% to 80% appearing once. Donors had nominal health at sampling but likely had unrecorded immune exposures. CDR3 length: 14 amino acids. The V and J ends lost 6 bases and 4 bases, in that order; junction bases with no gene match: 9. Germline values: CDR1 MNHEY, CDR2 SMNVEV (reference sequence). The entry originates in a study of cytomegalovirus exposure and HLA in healthy donors. Study-level results: Later analysis revealed greater clonal expansion in HLA-associated TCR beta chains than in equally common others. One later analysis reportedly identified an Asian-associated ancestry cluster that showed fewer N-insertions than the approximately 700-donor mean.

Specimen: PBMCs. This TCR was sampled from a woman in her thirties or forties in good health and CMV-seropositive. The J gene is TRBJ2-7, the V gene TRBV27; TRBD1 matches at 7 bases. Here the CDR3 DNA reads TGTGCCAGCAGCGAGAGGTCACAGGGGTACGAGCAGTACTTC. This codes for CASSERSQGYEQYF.